This TCR beta chain is drawn from a study of blood T cell repertoires in COVID-19. Sequencing was performed with immunoSEQ multiplex PCR; in TCRdb, only in-frame clones are kept and a portion is missing. Of more than 300,000 clones in the sample, just under 90% were seen once. The trim removed 0 bases at V and 6 bases at J, leaving 8 bases unmatched. CDR3 length equals 15 residues. Germline V gene lookup returns CDR1 LGHNA and CDR2 YSLEER. The origin of this receptor is a woman between 25 and 40 years old with COVID-19, enrolled during active disease. The chain links TRBV4-3 to TRBJ2-7; 7 bases are shared with TRBD1. The sample taken for sequencing was peripheral blood. DNA for the CDR3: TGCGCCAGCAGCCAAGATCACAGGGGCCTTAGCGAGCAGTACTTC. It specifies CASSQDHRGLSEQYF.